The text below deals with one T cell receptor beta chain. This CDR3 comprises 14 residues. V lost 3 bases to trimming and J lost 2 bases; unmatched junction nucleotides: 2. The germline V gene has CDR1 SEHNR and CDR2 FQNEAQ (reference sequence). The data belong to a study of blood T cell repertoires in COVID-19. Overall study context: Some COVID-19 samples were acute and others convalescent; all came from the United States, Italy and Spain.

Source study methods: By means of reference gene primer amplification, nucleated cell counts were estimated. Profiling relied on immunoSEQ multiplex PCR, and the TCRdb table lists in-frame clones only, not all of them. Clonal size and the V and J genes are those of that table, whereas D and trimming came from the DNA. The table shows around 50,000 clones, with approximately 89% occurring only once. The TCR sequence derives from a man between 60 and 75 years old with active or convalescent COVID-19. The sample comprised peripheral blood. This chain links TRBV7-9 with TRBJ2-3; 7 bases are a match to TRBD2. CDR3 region: CASSFGLDTDTQYF. In DNA form, the CDR3 reads TGTGCCAGCAGCTTCGGACTAGACACAGATACGCAGTATTTT. Combining the CDR3 with reference TRBV7-9 and TRBJ2-3 gives the whole variable domain DTGVSQNPRHKITKRGQNVTFRCDPISEHNRLYWYRQTLGQGPEFLTYFQNEAQLEKSRLLSDRFSAERPKGSFSTLEIQRTEQGDSAMYLCASSFGLDTDTQYFGPGTRLTVL.